The 3 T cell receptor beta chains given below trace back to one sample, sequenced in a study of cytomegalovirus exposure and HLA in healthy donors. The table came from immunoSEQ multiplex PCR; TCRdb's copy has only in-frame clones and leaves some out. The sample gives some 110,000 clones, about 82% of which show up once; roughly 5.3% is in the top ten. Sequencing input: PBMCs. The receptors come from a man between 18 and 29 years old in good health and CMV-seronegative.

The CDR3: CASSDADRKETQYF. In DNA, the CDR3 is TGTGCCAGCAGTGACGCGGACAGGAAAGAGACCCAGTACTTC. The V and J genes are TRBV2 and TRBJ2-5; 7 nucleotides line up with TRBD1. The length of the CDR3 is 14 residues. Germline V lookup: CDR1 SNHLY, CDR2 FYNNEI. Trimming cost V 3 bases and J 3 bases; bases outside gene matches: 4.

The genes are TRBV16 and TRBJ1-1, with D hard to call. There are 14 residues in the CDR3. CDR1 is KGHSY, CDR2 FQNENV, per germline. V was pared by 0 bases and J by 4 bases, with 9 bases between. The CDR3 reads CASSQSRGGTEAFF. The CDR3 DNA follows: TGTGCCAGCAGCCAATCGCGGGGAGGCACTGAAGCTTTCTTT.

The V gene is TRBV7-9, the J gene TRBJ1-3; no clear D. Trimming left V 5 bases short and J 0 bases short, with 14 bases between. CDR1 and CDR2 from the germline V gene are SEHNR and FQNEAQ (reference sequence). This CDR3 comprises 16 residues. This CDR3 is CASSPRTRSSGNTIYF. In DNA, the CDR3 is TGTGCCAGCAGCCCCCGAACGAGGAGCTCTGGAAACACCATATATTTT.